The T cell receptor (beta chain) described here comes from a study of OX40 agonist ivuxolimab in advanced cancers. Study summary: Patients were infused with ivuxolimab every 2 weeks at 0.01 to 10 mg/kg. Participants, approximately 81% male, averaged roughly 60 years of age, ranging from 23 to 79.

General study findings and limits: Expanded clones belonging to CD8+ T cells outnumbered, on average, those of CD4+.

This CDR3 has 17 amino acids. Germline loops: CDR1 LNHDA, CDR2 SQIVND (reference sequence). Unmatched junction bases numbered 12, after V lost 5 bases and J lost 3 bases. Patients were ruled out by autoimmune disease history or systemic immunosuppression. The table came from immunoSEQ multiplex PCR; TCRdb's copy has only in-frame clones and leaves some out. In the table there are about 12,000 clones, more than 75% of which are singletons. Note on this clone: Its cognate antigen is unknown.

This receptor was obtained from an adult with an advanced solid tumor such as melanoma, head and neck, liver or kidney cancer. The V call is TRBV19, the J call TRBJ1-2; 10 bases align to TRBD1. This material consisted of CD4+ or CD8+ T cells sorted from blood, taken in a trial of the OX40 agonist ivuxolimab. CDR3 coding DNA: TGTGCCAGTAGTCCCACAAAGGGACAGGGGTCCTACTATGGCTACACCTTC. Its protein product is CASSPTKGQGSYYGYTF. The full variable domain, its missing parts supplied by reference TRBV19 and TRBJ1-2, is DGGITQSPKYLFRKEGQNVTLSCEQNLNHDAMYWYRQDPGQGLRLIYYSQIVNDFQKGDIAEGYSVSREKKESFPLTVTSAQKNPTAFYLCASSPTKGQGSYYGYTFGSGTRLTVV.